The T cell receptor beta chain under discussion was sequenced for a study of blood T cell repertoires in COVID-19. Profiled with immunoSEQ multiplex PCR; TCRdb holds only in-frame clones, not every one. The repertoire holds some 300,000 clones, with under 90% as singletons. Germline lookup yields CDR1 SGHTA and CDR2 FQGNSA. Trimming removed 1 base from V and 9 bases from J, with 16 bases in between. The CDR3 contains 15 residues. The study assigned cohorts using participant-reported clinical history. The source material was PBMCs or T cells enriched from blood (not recorded which). This sequence was found in a woman in her 50s who had been exposed to COVID-19. V usage is TRBV7-2 and J usage is TRBJ2-1; D is possibly TRBD2 (5 bases). The CDR3 DNA follows: TGTGCCAGCAGCTTAGGGAGTGGACTGCCTGGTGAGCAGTTCTTC. This translates into CASSLGSGLPGEQFF.